Each of the 23 T cell receptor beta chains below was sequenced from the same sample in a study of blood T cells in healthy people across ages. Next came a second PCR, run for about 7 to 12 cycles, which used a sample-barcoded 5' primer along with a J-beta primer mix. TCRdb reprocessed the 5' RACE reads with MiXCR, giving one entry per CDR3 protein. The sample lists fewer than 1.5 million distinct CDR3 sequences, 42% seen once, with 7.9% in the top ten. The sequencing input was blood. These receptors were taken from a woman between 18 and 29 years old in good health.

The chain has TRBV5-1 and TRBJ1-2, with a tentative D call TRBD1 (5 bases). The CDR3 runs 11 residues. Trimming took off 7 bases at V and 14 bases at J, with 18 bases between the two ends. Germline CDR1 is SGHRS and CDR2 is YFSETQ. The CDR3 nucleotides read TGCGCCAGCCTACTGGAGGGGCTAGTAACCTTC. Translated, it gives CASLLEGLVTF.

In nucleotides, the CDR3 is TGCGCCAGCAGCCAGACCTATAGCGGGGGGACCAGCACAGATACGCAGTATTTT. It codes for CASSQTYSGGTSTDTQYF. The V gene is TRBV4-1, the J gene TRBJ2-3, with 10 bases lining up with TRBD2. The CDR3 has 18 amino acids. Germline V gene sequence: CDR1 MGHRA, CDR2 YSYEKL. Losses at the gene ends were 3 bases for V and 0 bases for J; bases not matched to a gene: 9.

This clonotype was observed a single time. The rearrangement joins TRBV3-1 to TRBJ1-2, with D perhaps matching TRBD1 (5 bases). CDR1 and CDR2 from the germline V gene are LGHDT and YNNKEL (reference sequence). V lost 1 base, J lost 5 bases, and 14 bases lay in between. The CDR3 has 15 amino acids. Here the CDR3 DNA reads TGTGCCAGCAGCCAAGCGGCAGGGATCCGTTATGGCTACACCTTC. This codes for CASSQAAGIRYGYTF.

In nucleotides, the CDR3 is TGTGCCAGCAGTTACTCGAGCGGGAGGAGCTCCTACGAGCAGTACTTC. Its translation: CASSYSSGRSSYEQYF. The chain has TRBV6-6 and TRBJ2-7; 9 bases agree with TRBD2. The CDR3 length is 16 residues. Germline lookup yields CDR1 MNHNY and CDR2 SVGAGI (reference sequence). The junction had 3 bases not matched to a gene; V was cut back by 0 bases and J by 0 bases.

As to this clonotype: Possible read error: a much larger clone is one base away. This chain links TRBV12-3 or TRBV12-4 with TRBJ1-2; no clear D. The CDR3 is made up of 13 amino acids. CDR3: CASSSAGMNGCTF. The CDR3 DNA is TGTGCCAGCAGTTCCGCGGGAATGAATGGCTGCACCTTC.

This chain joins TRBV4-1 and TRBJ1-1, with unresolved D. The V gene lost 0 bases and the J gene lost 4 bases, with 12 bases spanning the gap. Germline V gives CDR1 MGHRA, CDR2 YSYEKL. This CDR3 contains 15 residues. CDR3 DNA: TGCGCCAGCAGCCAAGAGAGTGGGGTTTTCACTGAAGCTTTCTTT. Translating gives CASSQESGVFTEAFF.

In the case of this clonotype: Sequence at one end of the junction differs from germline and may be a read error. The V and J genes are TRBV7-8 and TRBJ2-5, with 9 bases matching TRBD1. The DNA matches TRBJ2-7 better at its end, which makes the J call doubtful. There are 15 residues in the CDR3. Germline V gives CDR1 SGHVS, CDR2 FQNEAQ. This CDR3 is CANSPRTGARNEQYF. The CDR3 region has the DNA TGTGCCAACAGCCCCCGGACAGGGGCCAGAAACGAGCAGTACTTC.

The chain links TRBV7-9 to TRBJ1-2; no clear D. V lost 5 bases and J 6 bases, leaving 16 bases between the germline ends. The CDR3 contains 14 residues. Germline values: CDR1 SEHNR, CDR2 FQNEAQ (reference sequence). The CDR3 DNA sequence: TGTGCCAGCAGCGAATCACCGCCTGCCGATGGCTACACCTTC. It translates to CASSESPPADGYTF.

The genes are TRBV20-1 and TRBJ2-2, with TRBD2 matching 7 bases. V gave up 6 bases and J gave up 1 base; unmatched junction bases: 2. This CDR3 has 13 amino acids. Germline V gene sequence: CDR1 DFQATT, CDR2 SNEGSKA (reference sequence). CDR3: CSAAGENTGELFF. CDR3 in DNA: TGCAGTGCCGCGGGGGAGAACACCGGGGAGCTGTTTTTT.

The rearrangement joins TRBV20-1 to TRBJ1-2, with TRBD1 as a possible D gene (6 bases). Per germline, CDR1 DFQATT and CDR2 SNEGSKA (reference sequence). The CDR3 is 12 residues long. The V gene lost 4 bases and the J gene lost 7 bases, with 13 bases spanning the gap. CDR3 nucleotide sequence: TGCAGTGCTACAACAGGGTCAGGTGGCTACACCTTC. This codes for CSATTGSGGYTF.

This clonotype was counted a few times. The genes are TRBV20-1 and TRBJ2-1; 7 nucleotides agree with TRBD2. Germline loops: CDR1 DFQATT, CDR2 SNEGSKA (reference sequence). With V trimmed by 3 bases and J by 7 bases, 18 bases remained unmatched. The CDR3 extends over 17 amino acids. This CDR3 reads CSASSLERGRAVNEQFF. CDR3 coding DNA: TGCAGTGCTAGCTCCCTCGAGCGAGGGAGGGCCGTAAATGAGCAGTTCTTC.

The rearrangement links TRBV7-9 to TRBJ2-5, with D unclear. V lost 1 base and J 11 bases, leaving 20 bases between the germline ends. This CDR3 spans 15 amino acids. Per the germline V gene, CDR1 is SEHNR and CDR2 is FQNEAQ (reference sequence). The CDR3 sequence: CASSLDGVVNNEQYF. The CDR3 nucleotides read TGTGCCAGCAGCTTAGACGGAGTCGTGAATAATGAGCAGTACTTC.

This clonotype was counted only a few times. This chain joins TRBV10-1 and TRBJ2-2, with D uncertain. This CDR3 has 14 residues. V was clipped by 4 bases and J by 0 bases, with 6 bases between them. Per the germline V gene, CDR1 is WNHNN and CDR2 is SYGVQD (reference sequence). The CDR3 DNA sequence: TGCGCCAGCAGTGTTTCTACGAACACCGGGGAGCTGTTTTTT. Amino acid sequence: CASSVSTNTGELFF.

The chain combines TRBV10-3 with TRBJ2-1; TRBD1 matches 11 bases. The CDR3 loop spans 15 amino acids. J lost 3 bases, V lost 4 bases, and 2 bases had no gene match. Germline CDR1 is ENHRY and CDR2 is SYGVKD. The DNA of the CDR3 is TGTGCCATCAGTGCGGGACAGGGGGTCTACAATGAGCAGTTCTTC. Amino acid sequence: CAISAGQGVYNEQFF.

The V gene is TRBV7-6, the J gene TRBJ2-6; D not resolved. Trimming left V 4 bases short and J 0 bases short, with 10 bases between. Germline CDR1 SGHVS, CDR2 FNYEAQ. There are 16 residues in the CDR3. The CDR3: CASSSLTSSGANVLTF. The CDR3 nucleotides read TGTGCCAGCAGCTCCCTAACCAGCTCTGGGGCCAACGTCCTGACTTTC.

This clonotype has a handful of counts. The V gene is TRBV29-1, the J gene TRBJ2-7; the D gene is possibly TRBD1 (5 bases). Germline CDR1 is SQVTM and CDR2 is ANQGSEA. Deletions cut 3 bases from V and 5 bases from J, with 8 bases between. This CDR3 is built from 11 residues. Written as DNA, the CDR3 is TGCAGCGTTGACCAGGGTCACGAGCAGTACTTC. Translating it yields CSVDQGHEQYF.

This clonotype was seen ten or more times. The CDR3 sequence: CSARETYEQYF. The DNA of the CDR3 is TGCAGTGCTAGAGAGACCTACGAGCAGTACTTC. The rearrangement links TRBV20-1 to TRBJ2-7; D call uncertain. The CDR3 is made up of 11 amino acids. The V end lost 0 bases, the J end lost 2 bases, and 2 bases lay between the germline ends. Germline lookup yields CDR1 DFQATT and CDR2 SNEGSKA (reference sequence).

The chain is built from TRBV7-2 and TRBJ2-2; D is possibly TRBD2 (6 bases). V was pared by 0 bases and J by 1 base, with 15 bases between. This CDR3 has 18 amino acids. Germline V gives CDR1 SGHTA, CDR2 FQGNSA. Here the CDR3 reads CASSLALVRDVNTGELFF. In DNA, the CDR3 is TGTGCCAGCAGCTTAGCGCTCGTGCGGGACGTGAACACCGGGGAGCTGTTTTTT.

This clonotype was detected a few times. This chain links TRBV3-1 with TRBJ2-7, with D hard to call. Germline values: CDR1 LGHDT, CDR2 YNNKEL (reference sequence). The germline V and J ends were trimmed by 7 bases and 4 bases, with 20 bases remaining between them. This CDR3 has 15 residues. The CDR3 DNA is TGTGCCAGCATGCACCATTCCGGGCCCCCTTACGAGCAGTACTTC. It encodes CASMHHSGPPYEQYF.

The gene calls are TRBV27 and TRBJ2-1; D tentatively fits TRBD1 or TRBD2 (6 bases each). Trimming took off 5 bases at V and 12 bases at J, with 29 bases between the two ends. The CDR3 is 17 amino acids. Per the germline V gene, CDR1 is MNHEY and CDR2 is SMNVEV (reference sequence). The CDR3 coding sequence is TGTGCCAGCAGTGGGGGTCGAACCGGGGGCCGAATAGGGGGGCAGTTCTTC. Its protein product is CASSGGRTGGRIGGQFF.

The V and J genes are TRBV6-1 and TRBJ1-2; D call uncertain. Germline CDR1 is MNHNS and CDR2 is SASEGT. The CDR3 sequence is 13 residues long. The V and J ends lost 3 bases and 0 bases respectively, with 5 bases between them. The CDR3: CASSDGSNYGYTF. The CDR3 nucleotides are TGTGCCAGCAGTGATGGCTCTAACTATGGCTACACCTTC.

The rearrangement links TRBV12-3 or TRBV12-4 to TRBJ2-1; no reliable D call. The CDR3 has 14 amino acids. With 6 bases removed from V and 4 bases from J, the gap between germline ends came to 13 bases. CDR3 in amino acids: CASRPLSMYNEQFF. Written as DNA, the CDR3 is TGTGCCAGCAGGCCCCTGAGTATGTACAATGAGCAGTTCTTC.

This clonotype was recorded once. It may be a read error: a sequence one base away is much more abundant. The J gene is TRBJ2-1, the V gene TRBV6-1; D is undetermined. Germline V gene sequence: CDR1 MNHNS, CDR2 SASEGT. This CDR3 comprises 14 residues. CDR3 sequence: CATFPTPTYNGQFF. CDR3 coding DNA: TGTGCCACCTTTCCGACCCCCACCTACAATGGGCAGTTCTTC.